The text below deals with one TCR beta chain. The ends were cut back, 0 bases at V and 2 bases at J, with 16 bases in the middle. The CDR3 runs to 17 residues. CDR1 and CDR2 (germline): MGHRA, YSYEKL. This record belongs to a study of blood T cell repertoires in COVID-19. The method was immunoSEQ multiplex PCR; TCRdb's version includes in-frame clones alone and lacks a portion of them. The sample has some 250,000 clones; approximately 90% are singletons. The genes are TRBV4-1 and TRBJ1-2, with a possible D match to TRBD1 (5 bases). The specimen was PBMCs or T cells enriched from blood (not recorded which). This sequence originates from a middle-aged woman with acute COVID-19. CDR3 sequence reads: CASSQEPEGGTNYGYTF. CDR3 coding DNA: TGCGCCAGCAGCCAAGAACCGGAGGGAGGGACCAACTATGGCTACACCTTC.